The 22 T cell receptor beta chains reported below all come from one sample, sequenced in a study of memory CD4+ T cells and cytomegalovirus serostatus. Single viable CD3+CD4+CD8-CD45RO+ cells were sorted as the memory CD4+ T cells. Profiling relied on immunoSEQ multiplex PCR, and the TCRdb table lists in-frame clones only, not all of them. The data hold more than 45,000 clones, with 80% to 90% observed a single time. The source material was memory CD4+ T cells from blood. All receptors derive from an adult in good health and CMV-seronegative.

This CDR3 reads CASSGVWGYEQYF. Written as DNA, the CDR3 is TGCGCCAGCAGCGGGGTTTGGGGGTACGAGCAGTACTTC. The chain combines TRBV5-1 with TRBJ2-7; the D call may be TRBD1 or TRBD2 (5 bases each). V was clipped by 4 bases and J by 4 bases, with 12 bases between them. CDR1 SGHRS and CDR2 YFSETQ come from the germline V gene. This CDR3 has 13 residues.

V and J are TRBV6-5 and TRBJ2-2, with D tentatively TRBD1 or TRBD2 (5 bases each). This CDR3 contains 14 residues. Trimming stripped 6 bases from V and 4 bases from J, with 12 bases between. The V gene's germline CDR1 is MNHEY and CDR2 SVGAGI. The DNA of the CDR3 is TGTGCCAGCAGAGGGACGGACTTCACCGGGGAGCTGTTTTTT. Encoded protein: CASRGTDFTGELFF.

The gene calls are TRBV30 and TRBJ1-1; a weak D match, TRBD1 (6 bases). The V and J ends lost 4 bases and 4 bases respectively, with 13 bases between them. This CDR3 region has 13 residues. The germline gives CDR1 GTSNPN, CDR2 SVGIG (reference sequence). CDR3 amino acids: CAWTPKGGTEAFF. The CDR3 DNA is TGTGCCTGGACCCCAAAAGGGGGCACTGAAGCTTTCTTT.

The gene calls are TRBV7-9 and TRBJ2-3, with 7 bases aligning to TRBD2. The CDR3 is made up of 15 amino acids. The V gene's germline CDR1 is SEHNR and CDR2 FQNEAQ (reference sequence). J was trimmed by 4 bases and V by 3 bases; bases with no gene match: 7. The CDR3 DNA reads TGTGCCAGCAGCTTCACGGGAGGCTCCGCAGATACGCAGTATTTT. This translates into CASSFTGGSADTQYF.

As for this clone: One junction end disagrees with the germline gene, perhaps due to a read error. This chain uses TRBV5-1 with TRBJ2-7, with TRBD1 matching over 7 bases. This CDR3 has 15 residues. The V gene's germline CDR1 is SGHRS and CDR2 YFSETQ. CDR3 coding DNA: TGCGCCAGCAGCCCAATGACAGGGTCCTCCAACGAGCAGTACTTC. As protein: CASSPMTGSSNEQYF.

This clone has more than one count but fewer than ten. This chain links TRBV10-3 with TRBJ1-2; D remains unclear. The V gene lost 4 bases and the J gene lost 4 bases, with 10 bases spanning the gap. Germline V gene data show CDR1 as ENHRY and CDR2 as SYGVKD. This CDR3 contains 13 residues. This CDR3 is CAISATSRYGYTF. Written as DNA, the CDR3 is TGTGCCATCAGTGCTACCAGTCGCTATGGCTACACCTTC.

The V gene is TRBV6-5, the J gene TRBJ1-5; TRBD1 agrees at 8 bases. CDR3 length equals 14 residues. V was clipped by 6 bases and J by 6 bases; unmatched bases: 7. Germline CDR1 and CDR2: MNHEY and SVGAGI. The CDR3 DNA reads TGTGCCAGCAGCAGGACAGGGAATCGTCAGCCCCAGCATTTT. The encoded protein is CASSRTGNRQPQHF.

Of note for this clone: Distinct nucleotide sequences in the sample also encode this CDR3. V gene TRBV7-8 combines with J gene TRBJ1-5, with 8 bases matching TRBD1. The V and J ends lost 0 bases and 6 bases, in that order; junction bases with no gene match: 1. Germline V gene data show CDR1 as SGHVS and CDR2 as FQNEAQ. The CDR3 is 14 amino acids. As DNA, the CDR3 is TGTGCCAGCAGCTTAGCACAGGGGGGTCAGCCCCAGCATTTT. It specifies CASSLAQGGQPQHF.

The rearrangement joins TRBV2 to TRBJ2-1; D remains ambiguous. Germline V gene sequence: CDR1 SNHLY, CDR2 FYNNEI. The CDR3 extends over 11 amino acids. V was pared by 9 bases and J by 6 bases, with 9 bases between. The CDR3 sequence is CASAYSNEQFF. DNA for the CDR3: TGTGCCAGTGCTTATTCCAATGAGCAGTTCTTC.

The chain couples TRBV2 to TRBJ1-1; tentatively, D is TRBD1 (5 bases). Deletions cut 6 bases from V and 7 bases from J, with 9 bases between. The length of the CDR3 is 11 residues. Germline V gives CDR1 SNHLY, CDR2 FYNNEI. CDR3 amino acids: CASSRTHEAFF. In nucleotides, the CDR3 is TGTGCCAGCAGCCGGACACATGAAGCTTTCTTT.

The rearrangement links TRBV7-3 to TRBJ2-1; 12 nucleotides line up with TRBD2. CDR3 length: 16 residues. CDR1 is SGHTA and CDR2 is FQGTGA in the germline V gene. J lost 0 bases, V lost 5 bases, and 2 bases had no gene match. CDR3 loop: CASSPSGRVSYNEQFF. CDR3 nucleotides: TGTGCCAGCAGCCCTAGCGGGAGGGTCTCCTACAATGAGCAGTTCTTC.

This rearrangement joins TRBV18 to TRBJ2-7, with TRBD1 matching over 9 bases. V shed 3 bases, J shed 7 bases, and the junction held 13 bases outside the gene matches. CDR3 length: 16 amino acids. Germline V gives CDR1 KGHSH, CDR2 LQKENI. The chain's CDR3 is CASSPGPGQGPREQYF. DNA of the CDR3: TGTGCCAGCTCACCTGGACCAGGACAGGGGCCCCGGGAGCAGTACTTC.

This clone was seen only once. The V and J genes are TRBV7-8 and TRBJ2-7; the D gene could be TRBD1 or TRBD2 (6 bases each). The CDR3 sequence is 17 residues long. Deletions cut 0 bases from V and 6 bases from J, with 21 bases between. CDR1 is SGHVS and CDR2 is FQNEAQ in the germline V gene. CDR3 coding DNA: TGTGCCAGCAGCTTAGCGGGGGGCAGTCTTTATAGGGGCGAGCAGTACTTC. This codes for CASSLAGGSLYRGEQYF.

The CDR3: CASTIGQSSNTEAFF. In DNA, the CDR3 is TGTGCCAGCACCATCGGACAGAGTTCGAACACTGAAGCTTTCTTT. The rearrangement links TRBV6-5 to TRBJ1-1, with TRBD1 as a possible D gene (6 bases). Trimming took off 7 bases at V and 1 base at J, with 16 bases between the two ends. Germline V gene data show CDR1 as MNHEY and CDR2 as SVGAGI. CDR3 size: 15 residues.

This sequence joins TRBV5-6 and TRBJ1-1; 7 bases match TRBD1. The V gene end was trimmed by 2 bases and the J gene end by 4 bases; junction bases not matched to a gene: 8. The CDR3 has 15 amino acids. Germline-derived CDR1 and CDR2 are SGHDT and YYEEEE. The CDR3, as DNA: TGTGCCAGCAGCTTCTACAGGGGCTACGGCACTGAAGCTTTCTTT. Protein sequence: CASSFYRGYGTEAFF.

The count of this clone is one. The chain couples TRBV7-9 to TRBJ1-1, with 7 bases identical to TRBD1. The CDR3 has 14 amino acids. Unmatched junction bases numbered 4, after V lost 1 base and J lost 5 bases. Germline V gene sequence: CDR1 SEHNR, CDR2 FQNEAQ (reference sequence). CDR3 sequence reads: CASSLEGASTEAFF. CDR3 DNA sequence: TGTGCCAGCAGCTTAGAGGGGGCGAGTACTGAAGCTTTCTTT. The full variable domain, completed using reference TRBV7-9 and TRBJ1-1, is DTGVSQNPRHKITKRGQNVTFRCDPISEHNRLYWYRQTLGQGPEFLTYFQNEAQLEKSRLLSDRFSAERPKGSFSTLEIQRTEQGDSAMYLCASSLEGASTEAFFGQGTRLTVV.

The genes are TRBV28 and TRBJ2-1; 14 bases align to TRBD2. Unmatched junction bases numbered 11, after V lost 5 bases and J lost 8 bases. CDR1 and CDR2 from the germline V gene are MDHEN and SYDVKM. This CDR3 has 17 residues. DNA for the CDR3: TGTGCCAGCAGTCAGACTAGCGGGAGGGCCATTAACCATGAGCAGTTCTTC. Amino acid sequence: CASSQTSGRAINHEQFF.

The chain carries TRBV9 and TRBJ2-7; 9 nucleotides match TRBD1. The CDR3 contains 15 residues. CDR1 and CDR2 (germline): SGDLS, YYNGEE. J lost 9 bases, V lost 4 bases, and 14 bases had no gene match. CDR3 in amino acids: CASSPGDRVFSGQYF. CDR3 DNA: TGTGCCAGCAGCCCCGGGGACAGGGTATTCTCGGGGCAGTACTTC. The variable domain in full, completed from reference TRBV9 and TRBJ2-7, reads DSGVTQTPKHLITATGQRVTLRCSPRSGDLSVYWYQQSLDQGLQFLIQYYNGEERAKGNILERFSAQQFPDLHSELNLSSLELGDSALYFCASSPGDRVFSGQYFGPGTRLTVT.

V and J are TRBV5-1 and TRBJ1-5; TRBD1 aligns across 10 bases. V lost 5 bases, J lost 7 bases, and 9 bases stayed unmatched. Germline V gives CDR1 SGHRS, CDR2 YFSETQ. CDR3 size: 15 residues. Written as DNA, the CDR3 is TGCGCCAGCAGGCGGGGGACAGGGGATTCACAGCCCCAGCATTTT. Its translation is CASRRGTGDSQPQHF. Variable domain in full (rest from reference TRBV5-1 and TRBJ1-5): KAGVTQTPRYLIKTRGQQVTLSCSPISGHRSVSWYQQTPGQGLQFLFEYFSETQRNKGNFPGRFSGRQFSNSRSEMNVSTLELGDSALYLCASRRGTGDSQPQHFGDGTRLSIL.

This clone has a single count. The genes are TRBV14 and TRBJ1-2; a weak D match, TRBD1 (5 bases). The ends were cut back, 5 bases at V and 2 bases at J, with 15 bases in the middle. CDR3 length: 15 residues. Germline CDR1 reads SGHDN; CDR2 reads FVKESK. CDR3 loop: CASSFNGGGNYGYTF. The CDR3 coding sequence is TGTGCCAGCAGCTTCAACGGCGGGGGAAACTATGGCTACACCTTC.

This clone was recorded only once. The chain links TRBV18 to TRBJ1-2; D unresolved. V lost 6 bases, J lost 4 bases, and 18 bases lay in between. CDR3 size: 15 residues. Germline V lookup: CDR1 KGHSH, CDR2 LQKENI. CDR3 residues: CASSPPAETIYGYTF. The CDR3 DNA reads TGTGCCAGCTCGCCCCCAGCTGAGACTATCTATGGCTACACCTTC.

The chain recombines TRBV6-5 with TRBJ2-1; TRBD2 aligns across 14 bases. The CDR3 loop spans 15 amino acids. Germline CDR1 and CDR2: MNHEY and SVGAGI. J was trimmed by 12 bases and V by 6 bases; bases with no gene match: 10. Here the CDR3 DNA reads TGTGCCAGCAGCCCCAGACTAGCGGGAGGGGTCTGGCAGTTCTTC. Translating gives CASSPRLAGGVWQFF.